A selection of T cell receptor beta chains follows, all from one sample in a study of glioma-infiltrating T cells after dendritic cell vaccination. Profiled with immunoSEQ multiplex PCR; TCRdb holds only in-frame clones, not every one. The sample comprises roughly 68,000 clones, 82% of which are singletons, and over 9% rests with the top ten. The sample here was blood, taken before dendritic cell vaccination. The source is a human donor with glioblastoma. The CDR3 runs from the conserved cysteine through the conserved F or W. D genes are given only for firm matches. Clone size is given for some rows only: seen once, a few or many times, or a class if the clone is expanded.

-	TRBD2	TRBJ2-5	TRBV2	CASSEQRGGPETQYF	TGTGCCAGCAGTGAACAGCGGGGGGGCCCTGAGACCCAGTACTTC
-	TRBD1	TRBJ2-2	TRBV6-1	CASSGPTGESGELFF	TGTGCCAGCAGTGGACCCACAGGGGAGTCCGGGGAGCTGTTTTTT
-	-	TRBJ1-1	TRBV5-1	CASSRWAGNTEAFF	TGCGCCAGCAGCCGTTGGGCAGGGAACACTGAAGCTTTCTTT
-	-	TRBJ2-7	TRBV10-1	CASSTHSFPSF	TGCGCCAGCAGTACTCACTCTTTTCCCTCCTTC
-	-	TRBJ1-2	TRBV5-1	CASSYHPRRDLWYGYTF	TGCGCCAGCAGCTACCACCCAAGGCGGGACCTCTGGTATGGCTACACCTTC
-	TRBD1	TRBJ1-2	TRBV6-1	CASSRTGPGGYTF	TGTGCCAGCAGCCGGACAGGGCCGGGTGGCTACACCTTC
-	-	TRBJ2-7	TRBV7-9	CASSLGGPPYEQYF	TGTGCCAGCAGCTTAGGTGGCCCCCCCTACGAGCAGTACTTC
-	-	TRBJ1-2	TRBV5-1	CASSLHGGTGYTF	TGCGCCAGCAGCCTACATGGGGGCACTGGCTACACCTTC
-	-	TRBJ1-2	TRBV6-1	CASRDGRDWDGYTF	TGTGCCAGCAGGGACGGCAGGGACTGGGATGGCTACACCTTC
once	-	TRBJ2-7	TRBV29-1	CSVEGQGRYEQYF	TGCAGCGTTGAAGGTCAGGGGCGCTACGAGCAGTACTTC
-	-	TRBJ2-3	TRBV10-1	CASSISLRTDTQYF	TGCGCCTCCTCAATCTCGCTACGCACAGATACGCAGTATTTT
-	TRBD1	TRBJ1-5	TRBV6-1	CASSGGQGPNQPQHF	TGTGCCAGCAGTGGGGGACAGGGCCCCAATCAGCCCCAGCATTTT
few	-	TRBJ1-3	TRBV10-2	CASSDRGISGNTIYF	TGCGCCAGCAGTGATCGGGGTATCTCTGGAAACACCATATATTTT
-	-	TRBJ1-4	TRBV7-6	CASSLSGGANEKLFF	TGTGCCAGCAGCTTATCTGGAGGGGCTAATGAAAAACTGTTTTTT
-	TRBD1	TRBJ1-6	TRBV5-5	CASSRVGQEYSPLHF	TGTGCCAGCAGCAGGGTGGGACAGGAGTATTCACCCCTCCACTTT
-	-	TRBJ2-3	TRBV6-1	CASGQIDADTQYF	TGTGCCAGCGGACAGATCGACGCAGATACGCAGTATTTT
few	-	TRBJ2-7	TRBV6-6	CASSQVSSYEQYF	TGTGCCAGCAGTCAGGTCAGCTCCTACGAGCAGTACTTC
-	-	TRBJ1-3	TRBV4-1	CASSQETGFRNTIYF	TGCGCCAGCAGCCAAGAAACAGGGTTTAGAAACACCATATATTTT
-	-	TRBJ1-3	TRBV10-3	CAISGGEGNTIYF	TGTGCCATCAGTGGGGGAGAGGGAAACACCATATATTTT
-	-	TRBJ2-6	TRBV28	CASSLRVAGANVLTF	TGTGCCAGCAGTTTACGGGTCGCTGGGGCCAACGTCCTGACTTTC
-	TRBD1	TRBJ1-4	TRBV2	CASSRQGLANEKLFF	TGTGCCAGCAGTCGACAGGGTCTTGCTAATGAAAAACTGTTTTTT
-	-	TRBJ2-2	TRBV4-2	CASSQVGRGGGLSTGELFF	TGTGCCAGCAGCCAAGTGGGGCGAGGCGGGGGCCTAAGCACCGGGGAGCTGTTTTTT
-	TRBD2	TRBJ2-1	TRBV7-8	CASSLQRLAGGSSYNEQFF	TGTGCCAGCAGCTTACAAAGACTAGCGGGGGGGAGCTCCTACAATGAGCAGTTCTTC
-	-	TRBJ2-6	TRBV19	CASTPEQGSGANVLTF	TGTGCCAGTACCCCGGAACAGGGATCCGGGGCCAACGTCCTGACTTTC
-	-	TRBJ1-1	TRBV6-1	CASGLGNTEAFF	TGTGCCAGCGGACTGGGCAACACTGAAGCTTTCTTT
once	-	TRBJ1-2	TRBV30	CAWSVRLPSGYTF	TGTGCCTGGAGTGTCCGGTTACCAAGTGGCTACACCTTC
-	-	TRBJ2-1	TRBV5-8	CASSFPGPQGSNEQFF	TGTGCCAGCAGCTTCCCCGGGCCTCAGGGATCCAATGAGCAGTTCTTC
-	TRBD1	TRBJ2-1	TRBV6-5	CASRRTGLSYNEQFF	TGTGCCAGCAGGCGGACAGGCCTTTCCTACAATGAGCAGTTCTTC
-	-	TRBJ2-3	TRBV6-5	CASSYGLATDTQYF	TGTGCCAGCAGTTATGGTCTGGCCACAGATACGCAGTATTTT
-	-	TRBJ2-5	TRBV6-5	CASSYSSFQETQYF	TGTGCCAGCAGTTACTCAAGCTTCCAAGAGACCCAGTACTTC
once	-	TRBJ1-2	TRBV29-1	CRKHVTAPCGINYGYTF	TGCAGGAAGCACGTGACAGCCCCCTGTGGGATTAACTATGGCTACACCTTC
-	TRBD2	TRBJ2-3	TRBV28	CATAGTSGGDTQYF	TGTGCCACCGCGGGGACTAGCGGGGGAGATACGCAGTATTTT
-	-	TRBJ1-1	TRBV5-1	CASSLVGRTEAFF	TGCGCCAGCAGCTTGGTGGGGCGAACTGAAGCTTTCTTT
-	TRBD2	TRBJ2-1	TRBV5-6	CASSEVGDYHYNEQFF	TGTGCCAGCAGCGAGGTAGGGGACTATCACTACAATGAGCAGTTCTTC
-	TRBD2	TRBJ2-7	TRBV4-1	CASSQVPSGGAREQYF	TGCGCCAGCAGCCAAGTCCCTAGCGGGGGGGCTCGCGAGCAGTACTTC
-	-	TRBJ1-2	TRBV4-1	CASSQDRGDGNYGYTF	TGCGCCAGCAGCCAAGATCGGGGGGACGGTAACTATGGCTACACCTTC
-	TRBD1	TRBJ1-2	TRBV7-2	CASSYPTGGRGYGYTF	TGTGCCAGCAGCTACCCTACAGGGGGCCGTGGCTATGGCTACACCTTC
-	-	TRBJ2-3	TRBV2	CASMRTAIATDTQYF	TGTGCCAGCATGAGGACAGCTATAGCCACAGATACGCAGTATTTT
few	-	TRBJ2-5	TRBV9	CASSVTSDRYQETQYF	TGTGCCAGCAGCGTAACCTCAGACAGGTACCAAGAGACCCAGTACTTC
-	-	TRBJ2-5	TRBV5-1	CASSLWDNQETQYF	TGCGCCAGCAGCTTGTGGGACAACCAAGAGACCCAGTACTTC
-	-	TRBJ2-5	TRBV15	CATSRGDIAYQETQYF	TGTGCCACCAGCAGGGGGGACATTGCGTACCAAGAGACCCAGTACTTC
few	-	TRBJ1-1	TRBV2	CASSEKGYDEAFF	TGTGCCAGCAGTGAGAAGGGGTATGATGAAGCTTTCTTT
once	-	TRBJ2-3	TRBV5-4	CASSPGTDTQYF	TGTGCCAGCAGCCCGGGCACAGATACGCAGTATTTT
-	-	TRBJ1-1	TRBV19	CASNQGLVTEAFF	TGTGCCAGTAATCAGGGGTTAGTCACTGAAGCTTTCTTT
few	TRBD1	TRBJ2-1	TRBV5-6	CASRGQGPNRDEQFF	TGTGCCAGCAGGGGACAGGGGCCGAATAGGGATGAGCAGTTCTTC
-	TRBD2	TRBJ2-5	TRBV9	CASSVSSGGAPETQYF	TGTGCCAGCAGCGTATCAAGCGGGGGGGCCCCAGAGACCCAGTACTTC